These 18 T cell receptor beta chains came from one sample sequenced in a study of T cells in Graves' hyperthyroidism and ophthalmopathy. TCR beta CDR3 regions were amplified from RNA. HTBI primers were the set used in a first-round RT-PCR of the TCR CDR3. A single record per CDR3 protein comes from TCRdb applying MiXCR to the multiplex PCR reads. There are over 400,000 distinct CDR3 sequences in the sample; approximately 23% occur only once, and approximately 54% lies in the top ten. Input material: blood. The source is an older woman with Graves' ophthalmopathy.

With regard to this clonotype: This sequence may be a read error, since a much larger clone differs from it by one base. J is TRBJ1-5 and V is TRBV27; TRBD1 aligns across 8 bases. CDR1 MNHEY and CDR2 SMNVEV come from the germline V gene (reference sequence). The trim removed 5 bases at V and 3 bases at J, leaving 3 bases unmatched. The CDR3 length is 14 residues. Written as DNA, the CDR3 is TGTGCCAGCAGTCCGACAGGGGACAATCAGCCCCAGCATTTT. It encodes CASSPTGDNQPQHF.

The chain employs TRBV20-1 and TRBJ2-7; the D is unclear. The germline gives CDR1 DFQATT, CDR2 SNEGSKA (reference sequence). Trimming pared 3 bases from V and 5 bases from J, leaving 8 bases between. CDR3 size: 11 residues. CDR3 sequence reads: CSASVADEQYF. CDR3 sequence (DNA): TGCAGTGCTAGCGTTGCCGACGAGCAGTACTTC.

The CDR3: CATGRLGQGNTEAFF. In nucleotides, the CDR3 is TGTGCCACCGGCCGCCTCGGACAGGGGAACACTGAAGCTTTCTTT. This chain connects TRBV6-1 to TRBJ1-1; 8 nucleotides match TRBD1. Trimming took 10 bases from V and 1 from J; bases not matched to a gene: 11. Germline V lookup: CDR1 MNHNS, CDR2 SASEGT. The CDR3 runs 15 residues.

This clonotype occurred a few times. V gene TRBV6-1 combines with J gene TRBJ1-5; 7 bases are a match to TRBD1. The CDR3 has 15 residues. The J segment lost 2 bases and the V segment lost 6 bases, leaving 7 bases of the junction unmatched. The germline gives CDR1 MNHNS, CDR2 SASEGT. For the CDR3, the DNA is TGTGCCAGCAGAGGGACAGTGAGAGGCAATCAGCCCCAGCATTTT. Translated, it gives CASRGTVRGNQPQHF.

The table lists this clonotype with a few counts. The rearrangement uses TRBV27 and TRBJ2-1; D possibly corresponds to TRBD2 (6 bases). Germline V gene sequence: CDR1 MNHEY, CDR2 SMNVEV (reference sequence). Between the trimmed V and J ends, which lost 6 bases and 6 bases, there was a span of 12 bases. This CDR3 comprises 13 residues. The DNA for the CDR3 is TGTGCCAGCAGGCGAGGGACTGTCAATGAGCAGTTCTTC. Its translation is CASRRGTVNEQFF.

The chain is built from TRBV7-9 and TRBJ2-3; D unresolved. Germline CDR1 is SEHNR and CDR2 is FQNEAQ (reference sequence). The CDR3 extends over 14 amino acids. V dropped 0 bases and J dropped 5 bases, with 9 bases sitting between them. The CDR3 here is CASSLAWRRDTQYF. In DNA form, the CDR3 reads TGTGCCAGCAGCTTAGCTTGGCGGAGAGATACGCAGTATTTT. The whole variable domain, remainder taken from reference TRBV7-9 and TRBJ2-3, is DTGVSQNPRHKITKRGQNVTFRCDPISEHNRLYWYRQTLGQGPEFLTYFQNEAQLEKSRLLSDRFSAERPKGSFSTLEIQRTEQGDSAMYLCASSLAWRRDTQYFGPGTRLTVL.

This clonotype was counted between two and nine times. This chain joins TRBV3-1 and TRBJ1-1; tentative D call: TRBD1 (5 bases). The CDR3 runs to 14 residues. With 5 bases removed from V and 4 bases from J, the gap between germline ends came to 14 bases. CDR1 and CDR2 from the germline V gene are LGHDT and YNNKEL (reference sequence). This CDR3 is CASSSRGGPTEAFF. CDR3 nucleotide sequence: TGTGCCAGCAGCTCCCGGGGGGGACCCACTGAAGCTTTCTTT.

This clonotype was counted many times. The J gene is TRBJ2-1, the V gene TRBV7-8, with 10 nucleotides matching TRBD2. In germline, CDR1 is SGHVS, CDR2 FQNEAQ. Trimming removed 4 bases from V and 4 bases from J; junction bases left unmatched: 7. The CDR3 consists of 16 residues. The CDR3 spells CASSSPKREGYNEQFF. The CDR3 nucleotides are TGTGCCAGCAGCTCACCCAAGCGGGAGGGGTACAATGAGCAGTTCTTC.

The rearrangement uses TRBV3-1 and TRBJ2-7; 7 bases fit TRBD2. This CDR3 region has 15 residues. The germline CDR1 and CDR2 sequences are LGHDT and YNNKEL (reference sequence). J lost 3 bases, V lost 7 bases, and 12 bases had no gene match. Here the CDR3 DNA reads TGTGCCAGCACCCCCGGGGGGTACCATATCTACGAGCAGTACTTC. This encodes CASTPGGYHIYEQYF.

This chain joins TRBV29-1 and TRBJ1-1; maybe TRBD1 (5 bases). CDR1 is SQVTM, CDR2 ANQGSEA, per germline. Trimming left V 7 bases short and J 3 bases short, with 9 bases between. The CDR3 is 11 residues long. The CDR3, as DNA: TGCAGCGCCAGGGCGTACACTGAAGCTTTCTTT. This translates into CSARAYTEAFF.

This chain links TRBV5-1 with TRBJ1-5, with D unresolved. Germline loops: CDR1 SGHRS, CDR2 YFSETQ. The CDR3 sequence is 13 residues long. The V end was cut by 3 bases, the J end by 3 bases, with 7 bases between. The CDR3 DNA follows: TGCGCCAGCAGCTCGGAAACCAATCAGCCCCAGCATTTT. Residues: CASSSETNQPQHF.

J is TRBJ1-5 and V is TRBV5-1; possible D gene TRBD1, 6 bases. The germline V gene encodes CDR1 SGHRS and CDR2 YFSETQ. The V and J ends lost 4 bases and 7 bases respectively, with 21 bases between them. There are 16 residues in the CDR3. CDR3 DNA: TGCGCCAGCAGCCCCCGGGACTTTCAGGGGATGCAGCCCCAGCATTTT. It codes for CASSPRDFQGMQPQHF.

This clonotype was detected many times. The chain is built from TRBV28 and TRBJ2-2; D remains ambiguous. The V end lost 6 bases, the J end lost 2 bases, and 7 bases lay between the germline ends. CDR3 length equals 13 residues. Per germline, CDR1 MDHEN and CDR2 SYDVKM. The CDR3 loop is CASRVHNTGELFF. The CDR3 DNA follows: TGTGCCAGCAGGGTCCATAACACCGGGGAGCTGTTTTTT.

This clonotype was counted between two and nine times. The chain is built from TRBV11-2 and TRBJ2-5; 8 bases agree with TRBD1. The CDR3 has 12 residues. Germline CDR1 is SGHAT and CDR2 is FQNNGV. Trimming at V came to 4 bases and at J to 12 bases, leaving 7 bases not matched to a gene. CDR3 residues: CASSSRTGNEYF. In DNA, the CDR3 is TGTGCCAGCAGCTCCCGGACAGGGAATGAGTACTTC. The full variable domain, its missing parts supplied by reference TRBV11-2 and TRBJ2-5, is EAGVAQSPRYKIIEKRQSVAFWCNPISGHATLYWYQQILGQGPKLLIQFQNNGVVDDSQLPKDRFSAERLKGVDSTLKIQPAKLEDSAVYLCASSSRTGNEYFGPGTRLLVL.

This clonotype was counted between two and nine times. The rearrangement joins TRBV5-6 to TRBJ2-7; perhaps TRBD2 as D (6 bases). The CDR3 consists of 15 residues. Per the germline V gene, CDR1 is SGHDT and CDR2 is YYEEEE. V gave up 2 bases and J gave up 3 bases, with 15 bases separating them. CDR3 in amino acids: CASSFLAEGHYEQYF. CDR3 nucleotide sequence: TGTGCCAGCAGCTTCCTGGCGGAGGGCCACTACGAGCAGTACTTC. Filled out from reference TRBV5-6 and TRBJ2-7, the complete variable domain reads DAGVTQSPTHLIKTRGQQVTLRCSPKSGHDTVSWYQQALGQGPQFIFQYYEEEERQRGNFPDRFSGHQFPNYSSELNVNALLLGDSALYLCASSFLAEGHYEQYFGPGTRLTVT.

This clonotype was seen more than once but under ten times. V and J are TRBV7-6 and TRBJ2-7, with D possibly TRBD1 on 6 matching bases. The length of the CDR3 is 12 residues. V gave up 4 bases and J gave up 6 bases, with 10 bases separating them. The germline CDR1 and CDR2 sequences are SGHVS and FNYEAQ. CDR3 in DNA: TGTGCCAGCAGCTCAGGGGCCGGCGAGCAGTACTTC. Translating it yields CASSSGAGEQYF. Drawing the rest from reference TRBV7-6 and TRBJ2-7, the complete variable domain is GAGVSQSPRYKVTKRGQDVALRCDPISGHVSLYWYRQALGQGPEFLTYFNYEAQQDKSGLPNDRFSAERPEGSISTLTIQRTEQRDSAMYRCASSSGAGEQYFGPGTRLTVT.

The chain employs TRBV20-1 and TRBJ2-1; D remains ambiguous. Looked up from germline, CDR1 is DFQATT and CDR2 is SNEGSKA (reference sequence). V was trimmed by 5 bases and J by 3 bases, leaving 5 bases between them. This CDR3 is built from 11 residues. The DNA for the CDR3 is TGCAGTGCTGCTAGCTACAATGAGCAGTTCTTC. Residues: CSAASYNEQFF.

The table lists this clonotype with many counts. The gene calls are TRBV10-3 and TRBJ2-3; 7 bases align to TRBD2. V shed 4 bases, J shed 2 bases, and the junction held 12 bases outside the gene matches. This CDR3 is built from 17 residues. Germline CDR1 and CDR2: ENHRY and SYGVKD. CDR3 in DNA: TGTGCCATCAGTGGGGGGGGAGGTGGGCCAACCACAGATACGCAGTATTTT. Protein sequence: CAISGGGGGPTTDTQYF.